This T cell receptor beta chain was profiled in a study of T cells in Graves' hyperthyroidism and ophthalmopathy. Regarding the study as a whole: Researchers found most expanded thyroid clonotypes above 0.001 in blood as well.

Comments on this clonotype: Antigen specificity is unknown.

TCR beta CDR3 regions were amplified from RNA. First-round RT-PCR targeting the TCR CDR3 was performed with the HTBI primer set. MiXCR, run by TCRdb on the multiplex PCR reads, gives a single entry per CDR3 protein. This table holds some 770,000 distinct CDR3 sequences, 16% found once. It was considered stable Graves' hyperthyroidism when ophthalmopathy did not progress within 18 months. The specimen sequenced was blood. The clonotype comes from a man between 18 and 35 years old with Graves' hyperthyroidism.

The CDR3 DNA sequence: TGTGCCATCAGTGGGCGGGCTGAGGATGAAAAACTGTTTTTT. It specifies CAISGRAEDEKLFF. The chain is built from TRBV10-3 and TRBJ1-4, with unresolved D. Germline CDR1 is ENHRY and CDR2 is SYGVKD. V was shortened by 4 bases and J by 6 bases, with 12 bases between the two germline ends. CDR3 length: 14 amino acids.